This is a list of T cell receptor beta chains from one sample in a study of T cells of healthy individuals. TCRdb re-derived calls from the 5' RACE reads in MiXCR, one entry per CDR3 protein. Of nearly 100,000 distinct CDR3 sequences detected, roughly 18% appear once; the ten largest clones hold around 6.4%. Source of these receptors: a human donor in good health. Each CDR3 is given with its conserved first and last residue. The D gene is left open where the match is weak. Clone size is shown for a subset of rows, as once, few, many or a class of expanded clone.

D gene	V gene	J gene	clone size	CDR3 DNA	CDR3 protein
.	TRBV6-2/TRBV6-3	TRBJ1-1	.	TGTGCCAGCAGTTACGGACAGACGAACACTGAAGCTTTCTTT	CASSYGQTNTEAFF
TRBD1	TRBV12-3/TRBV12-4	TRBJ2-7	.	TGTGCCAGCAGTTTACAGGGGGCACACGAGCAGTACTTC	CASSLQGAHEQYF
.	TRBV20-1	TRBJ1-1	.	TGCAGTGCTAGCGTGGGAAACACTGAAGCTTTCTTT	CSASVGNTEAFF
.	TRBV3-1	TRBJ1-2	many	TGTGCCAGCAGCTCTCCCCCGGCAGTCGGCTACACCTTC	CASSSPPAVGYTF
TRBD2	TRBV7-2	TRBJ2-1	.	TGTGCCAGCAAAGTGGGACTAGCGGAAAATTACAATGAGCAGTTCTTC	CASKVGLAENYNEQFF
.	TRBV19	TRBJ2-7	few	TGTGCCAGTAACTATGGACGGCGAAGTCCTCCTTGCGAGCAGTACTTC	CASNYGRRSPPCEQYF
.	TRBV3-1	TRBJ2-1	many	TGTGCCAGCAGCCAAGCCGGGGGATACAATGAGCAGTTCTTC	CASSQAGGYNEQFF
TRBD1	TRBV24-1	TRBJ2-2	few	TGTGCCACCAGTGATCCCTTACAGGGGGCGGACGCCGGGGAGCTGTTTTTT	CATSDPLQGADAGELFF
.	TRBV11-1	TRBJ2-1	.	TGTGCCAGCAGCTCTTCCGGGACCACCTACAATGAGCAGTTCTTC	CASSSSGTTYNEQFF
.	TRBV28	TRBJ1-4	many	TGTGCCAGCAGTTTACAGGGTCTTAATGAAAAACTGTTTTTT	CASSLQGLNEKLFF
.	TRBV28	TRBJ1-3	few	TGTGCCAGCTTCCCCGACAGACAAATGAGTGGAAACACCATATATTTT	CASFPDRQMSGNTIYF
.	TRBV7-9	TRBJ1-2	many	TGTGCCAGCAGACTCCGGGCTGCTAACTATGGCTACACCTTC	CASRLRAANYGYTF
TRBD1	TRBV6-7	TRBJ2-1	many	TGTGCCAGGCATACAGGGGGCTCCTACAATGAGCAGTTCTTC	CARHTGGSYNEQFF
.	TRBV13	TRBJ1-6	.	TGTGCCAGCAGCCCCCTGACAGGCACCAATTCACCCCTCCACTTT	CASSPLTGTNSPLHF
.	TRBV20-1	TRBJ2-5	few	TGCAGTGCAGCAGGGATCGGAGAGACCCAGTACTTC	CSAAGIGETQYF
TRBD2	TRBV6-2/TRBV6-3	TRBJ2-1	.	TGTGCCAGCAGTCAGCTAGCGGGAGGGCCCGGTGAGCAGTTCTTC	CASSQLAGGPGEQFF
TRBD1	TRBV28	TRBJ1-2	few	TGTGCCAGCAGTTTCGGAGGGGGCGGCTACACCTTC	CASSFGGGGYTF
.	TRBV24-1	TRBJ2-1	.	TGTGCCACCAGTTTTGAGGGCGCGTATGAGCAGTTCTTC	CATSFEGAYEQFF
.	TRBV20-1	TRBJ1-1	.	TGCAGTGCTAGTAAAGTGGGTGCAAACACTGAAGCTTTCTTT	CSASKVGANTEAFF
.	TRBV3-1	TRBJ2-3	.	TGTGCCAGCACGTGGGGCGATACGCAGTATTTT	CASTWGDTQYF
TRBD1	TRBV9	TRBJ1-2	few	TGTGCCAGCAGCGGCCTGACAACAGGGGCCGCCGGTTATGGCTACACCTTC	CASSGLTTGAAGYGYTF
TRBD1	TRBV9	TRBJ1-2	once	TGTGCCAGCAGAGGGACAGGCGGGACCTATGGCTACACCTTC	CASRGTGGTYGYTF
.	TRBV5-6	TRBJ2-6	few	TGTGCCAGCAGCTCGTTGAAGGGTGGGGCCAACGTCCTGACTTTC	CASSSLKGGANVLTF
.	TRBV5-1	TRBJ1-1	.	TGCGCCAGCAGCTTGACGTCGGGGTCCGTGAACACTGAAGCTTTCTTT	CASSLTSGSVNTEAFF
TRBD2	TRBV7-9	TRBJ2-1	many	TGTGCCAGCAGCCAGACTAGCGGACCCTACAATGAGCAGTTCTTC	CASSQTSGPYNEQFF
TRBD1	TRBV4-3	TRBJ1-3	.	TGCGCCAGCAGCCAAGATCTCGGGACAGAGTCTACTGGAAACACCATATATTTT	CASSQDLGTESTGNTIYF
TRBD1	TRBV20-1	TRBJ1-6	.	TGCAGTGCAAGGACAGGGGAGGGTTCACCCCTCCACTTT	CSARTGEGSPLHF
.	TRBV7-2	TRBJ1-1	.	TGTGCCAGCAGCTTAAAATCTGGGGTCACTGAAGCTTTCTTT	CASSLKSGVTEAFF
.	TRBV5-1	TRBJ1-5	.	TGCGCCAGCAGCTTGGGGGATAGTCAGCCCCAGCATTTT	CASSLGDSQPQHF
TRBD2	TRBV28	TRBJ2-2	.	TGTGCCAGCAGTCCAACACTAGCGGGAGACACCGGGGAGCTGTTTTTT	CASSPTLAGDTGELFF
.	TRBV28	TRBJ2-1	few	TGTGCCAGCAGTTCGGTGTCCGGTGAGCAGTTCTTC	CASSSVSGEQFF
.	TRBV5-1	TRBJ2-3	many	TGCGCCAGCAGCGGGGAGACAGATACGCAGTATTTT	CASSGETDTQYF
TRBD1	TRBV11-2	TRBJ2-2	.	TGTGCCAGCAGCTCGGACAGGGGGCGAACCGGGGAGCTGTTTTTT	CASSSDRGRTGELFF
TRBD2	TRBV7-6	TRBJ2-2	many	TGTGCCAGCAGCTCTAGCGGGACTAGCGGCTACACCGGGGAGCTGTTTTTT	CASSSSGTSGYTGELFF
.	TRBV4-2	TRBJ1-5	few	TGTGCCAGCAGCCAGGGTACAGAGTATAGCAATCAGCCCCAGCATTTT	CASSQGTEYSNQPQHF
.	TRBV6-5	TRBJ2-5	few	TGTGCCAGCAGTTACTCGATTGACGTCCAAGAGACCCAGTACTTC	CASSYSIDVQETQYF
.	TRBV6-2/TRBV6-3	TRBJ1-4	few	TGTGCCACCAGAACCGCCGCCCATGAAAAACTGTTTTTT	CATRTAAHEKLFF
TRBD2	TRBV20-1	TRBJ2-3	.	TGCAGTGCTAGACCCCCAGCGGGGAACACAGATACGCAGTATTTT	CSARPPAGNTDTQYF
.	TRBV11-1	TRBJ1-1	.	TGTGCCAGCAGGAAGGGGGTCTATGACACTGAAGCTTTCTTT	CASRKGVYDTEAFF
.	TRBV9	TRBJ1-1	.	TGTGCCAGCAGCCCTTCTAACCAGAACACTGAAGCTTTCTTT	CASSPSNQNTEAFF
TRBD1	TRBV15	TRBJ1-4	.	TGTGCCACCAGCAGTCACCGGGCTCCAGGGGGTGCAACTAATGAAAAACTGTTTTTT	CATSSHRAPGGATNEKLFF
.	TRBV20-1	TRBJ2-1	few	TGCAGTGCCCGAGATGACAGATACAATGAGCAGTTCTTC	CSARDDRYNEQFF
.	TRBV27	TRBJ2-7	.	TGTGCCAGCAGTCCTCGCGGTCACGACACCCAAATTTACGAGCAGTACTTC	CASSPRGHDTQIYEQYF
.	TRBV12-3/TRBV12-4	TRBJ1-3	.	TGTGCCAGCAGTTTTCCCGACACCATATATTTT	CASSFPDTIYF
TRBD1	TRBV5-6	TRBJ2-7	.	TGTGCCAGCAGCTCCGGGACAGGGCTGGTCGAGCAGTACTTC	CASSSGTGLVEQYF